One and the same sample provided the 27 T cell receptor beta chains below, sequenced in a study of cytomegalovirus exposure and HLA in healthy donors. 13 Jbeta primers and 60 Vbeta primers were used for the PCR. The data were produced by immunoSEQ multiplex PCR, yet TCRdb's version contains in-frame clones alone and is incomplete. The sample contains 65,000 or so clones, about 80% of which appear only once. Specimen: PBMCs. The receptors come from a middle-aged woman in good health and CMV-seropositive.

This clone was recorded once. The CDR3 here is CASSKLAGARQETQYF. For the CDR3, the DNA is TGTGCCAGTAGTAAGCTAGCGGGGGCAAGACAAGAGACCCAGTACTTC. The genes are TRBV19 and TRBJ2-5; 10 nucleotides match TRBD2. The CDR3 covers 16 residues. Germline V CDR1 and CDR2: LNHDA, SQIVND (reference sequence). Trimming at V came to 4 bases and at J to 2 bases, leaving 7 bases not matched to a gene.

CDR3 DNA sequence: TGTGCCAGCAGTTTAACAGGGGGCCGGACTGAAGCTTTCTTT. Translation gives CASSLTGGRTEAFF. The chain couples TRBV2 to TRBJ1-1, with 9 positions matching TRBD1. The CDR3 sequence is 14 residues long. The V gene's germline CDR1 is SNHLY and CDR2 FYNNEI. The J segment lost 5 bases and the V segment lost 5 bases, leaving 6 bases of the junction unmatched.

The chain employs TRBV18 and TRBJ1-1, with no clear D. Germline assignment: CDR1 KGHSH and CDR2 LQKENI. Trimming shortened V by 1 base and J by 4 bases, and 7 bases separated the two germline ends. The CDR3 totals 13 residues. The CDR3 region is CASSPQEGTEAFF. The CDR3 region has the DNA TGTGCCAGCTCACCACAGGAGGGCACTGAAGCTTTCTTT.

The chain is built from TRBV6-5 and TRBJ2-1; TRBD2 matches at 7 bases. This CDR3 spans 12 amino acids. Germline V gene lookup returns CDR1 MNHEY and CDR2 SVGAGI. The V and J ends lost 6 bases and 10 bases, in that order; junction bases with no gene match: 6. CDR3 sequence (DNA): TGTGCCAGCAGGGCGGGGGTGGACGAGCAGTTCTTC. This codes for CASRAGVDEQFF.

The rearrangement uses TRBV11-2 and TRBJ1-6, with 7 bases identical to TRBD1. The CDR3 runs 16 residues. J was trimmed by 5 bases and V by 2 bases; bases with no gene match: 6. Germline CDR1 reads SGHAT; CDR2 reads FQNNGV. The CDR3 spells CASSLIPGQNNSPLHF. The CDR3 DNA sequence: TGTGCCAGCAGCTTAATACCGGGACAGAATAATTCACCCCTCCACTTT.

The DNA of the CDR3 is TGTGCCAGCAGCTTAGTGGGGACAGGGCGGGACGAGCAGTACTTC. This sequence encodes CASSLVGTGRDEQYF. J is TRBJ2-7 and V is TRBV7-2, with 9 positions matching TRBD1. V shed 1 base and J 5 bases; nucleotides not matched to a gene: 6. Germline assignment: CDR1 SGHTA and CDR2 FQGNSA. This CDR3 is built from 15 residues.

J is TRBJ1-2 and V is TRBV7-3, with 8 bases matching TRBD1. Germline V gene sequence: CDR1 SGHTA, CDR2 FQGTGA. V lost 4 bases to trimming and J lost 0 bases; unmatched junction nucleotides: 7. The CDR3 has 16 amino acids. CDR3 amino acids: CASSSRQGTTNYGYTF. In nucleotides, the CDR3 is TGTGCCAGCAGCTCTCGACAGGGGACAACTAACTATGGCTACACCTTC. Variable domain in full (rest from reference TRBV7-3 and TRBJ1-2): GAGVSQTPSNKVTEKGKYVELRCDPISGHTALYWYRQSLGQGPEFLIYFQGTGAADDSGLPNDRFFAVRPEGSVSTLKIQRTERGDSAVYLCASSSRQGTTNYGYTFGSGTRLTVV.

The chain employs TRBV5-4 and TRBJ1-4, with a weak D call TRBD1 (5 bases). Per germline, CDR1 SGHNT and CDR2 YYREEE (reference sequence). V lost 0 bases, J lost 7 bases, and 16 bases lay in between. This CDR3 spans 16 amino acids. Written as DNA, the CDR3 is TGTGCCAGCAGCTTGGGCCTGGGGGGAATAGGTGAAAAACTGTTTTTT. Protein product: CASSLGLGGIGEKLFF.

V gene TRBV7-9 combines with J gene TRBJ2-3; tentative D call: TRBD2 (5 bases). Trimming removed 5 bases from V and 7 bases from J, with 31 bases in between. The CDR3 loop spans 19 amino acids. Germline loops: CDR1 SEHNR, CDR2 FQNEAQ (reference sequence). In nucleotides, the CDR3 is TGTGCCAGCAGCGCTCTTCCCCGGAGTAGCCCGGGGAAGGAGAATACGCAGTATTTT. Its translation is CASSALPRSSPGKENTQYF.

The chain is built from TRBV4-1 and TRBJ2-1; TRBD1 matches at 9 bases. Germline CDR1 and CDR2: MGHRA and YSYEKL. The CDR3 runs to 13 residues. Trimming at V came to 6 bases and at J to 4 bases, leaving 1 base not matched to a gene. CDR3 in DNA: TGCGCCAGCAGGGACAGGGGATACAATGAGCAGTTCTTC. Protein sequence: CASRDRGYNEQFF.

The V and J genes are TRBV5-1 and TRBJ2-5, with 12 bases lining up with TRBD1. The CDR3 totals 15 residues. Looked up from germline, CDR1 is SGHRS and CDR2 is YFSETQ. Germline trimming cut 3 bases from V and 5 bases from J; bases unmatched to any gene: 5. The CDR3 DNA is TGCGCCAGCAGCTGGGGGGACAGGGGGCAGGAGACCCAGTACTTC. As protein: CASSWGDRGQETQYF.

The rearrangement links TRBV29-1 to TRBJ1-3; 7 bases line up with TRBD1. The CDR3 length is 17 residues. Germline V lookup: CDR1 SQVTM, CDR2 ANQGSEA. The V gene end was trimmed by 6 bases and the J gene end by 1 base; junction bases not matched to a gene: 15. The CDR3 coding sequence is TGCAGCGTGTCCGGGACAGTAAAGTTTGGGTCTGGAAACACCATATATTTT. Translated, it gives CSVSGTVKFGSGNTIYF.

The V call is TRBV7-9, the J call TRBJ2-7, with a weak D call TRBD1 (6 bases). The CDR3 is 13 amino acids. CDR1 is SEHNR and CDR2 is FQNEAQ in the germline V gene (reference sequence). V was shortened by 5 bases and J by 5 bases, with 13 bases between the two germline ends. CDR3: CASSAQGRNEQYF. CDR3 nucleotide sequence: TGTGCCAGCAGCGCACAGGGTCGGAACGAGCAGTACTTC.

Concerning this clone itself: Other nucleotide sequences in the sample specify the same CDR3. The chain joins TRBV7-9 to TRBJ2-4; D perhaps matches TRBD1 (5 bases). The CDR3 is made up of 15 amino acids. Looked up from germline, CDR1 is SEHNR and CDR2 is FQNEAQ (reference sequence). V gave up 1 base and J gave up 7 bases, with 14 bases separating them. This CDR3 reads CASSLVGHEMNIQYF. The CDR3 region has the DNA TGTGCCAGCAGCTTAGTTGGACATGAGATGAACATTCAGTACTTC.

The V gene is TRBV4-1, the J gene TRBJ1-1; TRBD1 aligns across 8 bases. The germline CDR1 and CDR2 sequences are MGHRA and YSYEKL. The V segment lost 1 base and the J segment 5 bases; nucleotides outside the gene matches: 9. There are 16 residues in the CDR3. This CDR3 reads CASSQGDRGDKTEAFF. CDR3 nucleotides: TGCGCCAGCAGCCAAGGCGACAGGGGTGATAAGACTGAAGCTTTCTTT.

This clone was detected only once. The rearrangement joins TRBV19 to TRBJ1-4; TRBD1 matches at 7 bases. This CDR3 is 17 amino acids long. The junction had 17 bases not matched to a gene; V was cut back by 5 bases and J by 8 bases. Germline CDR1 and CDR2: LNHDA and SQIVND (reference sequence). CDR3 sequence (DNA): TGTGCCAGTAGTGTCCGGACAGGCCCCAGGATGAAGGAAAAACTGTTTTTT. Residues: CASSVRTGPRMKEKLFF.

The chain links TRBV7-6 to TRBJ2-7; 7 positions match TRBD1. CDR1 and CDR2 from the germline V gene are SGHVS and FNYEAQ. Unmatched junction bases numbered 6, after V lost 5 bases and J lost 2 bases. This CDR3 region has 14 residues. The CDR3 reads CASSPRDRAYEQYF. The CDR3 nucleotides are TGTGCCAGCAGCCCCCGGGACAGAGCCTACGAGCAGTACTTC.

CDR3 sequence: CASSVGAGTANTEAFF. CDR3 nucleotides: TGTGCCAGCAGCGTAGGGGCGGGGACAGCGAACACTGAAGCTTTCTTT. The chain joins TRBV9 to TRBJ1-1; 7 nucleotides align to TRBD1. J was trimmed by 1 base and V by 0 bases; bases with no gene match: 6. This CDR3 spans 16 amino acids. Germline V lookup: CDR1 SGDLS, CDR2 YYNGEE.

The gene calls are TRBV7-2 and TRBJ2-1; the match to TRBD2 covers 7 bases. V lost 0 bases and J lost 6; bases outside the gene matches: 5. CDR3 length: 15 amino acids. CDR1 and CDR2 (germline): SGHTA, FQGNSA. In nucleotides, the CDR3 is TGTGCCAGCAGCTTAGCGCTGGGAGGGTTCAATGAGCAGTTCTTC. Its protein product is CASSLALGGFNEQFF.

The V and J genes are TRBV5-6 and TRBJ1-4; maybe TRBD1 (6 bases). Trimming left V 1 base short and J 11 bases short, with 18 bases between. The CDR3 consists of 15 residues. Per the germline V gene, CDR1 is SGHDT and CDR2 is YYEEEE. As DNA, the CDR3 is TGTGCCAGCAGCTTGTTGGGGGCGACGATGGAGAAACTGTTTTTT. Its protein product is CASSLLGATMEKLFF.

The rearrangement joins TRBV7-2 to TRBJ1-1, with D perhaps TRBD1 (5 bases). Trimming cost V 2 bases and J 8 bases, with 18 bases left between them. The CDR3 runs to 15 residues. The germline gives CDR1 SGHTA, CDR2 FQGNSA. Here the CDR3 DNA reads TGTGCCAGCAGCTTACGAGGCGGGGACTCCTCCGAAGCTTTCTTT. It yields the protein CASSLRGGDSSEAFF.

The chain joins TRBV7-3 to TRBJ2-2, with D possibly matching TRBD2 (5 bases). The CDR3 length is 13 residues. The germline CDR1 and CDR2 sequences are SGHTA and FQGTGA. The V gene lost 8 bases and the J gene lost 1 base, with 8 bases spanning the gap. The CDR3 protein is CASAAVNTGELFF. CDR3 sequence (DNA): TGTGCCAGCGCAGCGGTGAACACCGGGGAGCTGTTTTTT.

The chain has TRBV12-5 and TRBJ1-3, with TRBD1 identical over 8 bases. The germline V gene encodes CDR1 LGHNT and CDR2 FRNRAP. CDR3 length: 20 residues. V was clipped by 0 bases and J by 0 bases; unmatched bases: 13. CDR3: CASGLVLGRGHLSSGNTIYF. The CDR3 bases are TGTGCTAGTGGTTTGGTACTGGGCAGGGGGCATCTCAGCTCTGGAAACACCATATATTTT.

V gene TRBV28 combines with J gene TRBJ1-2; 9 bases map to TRBD1. CDR1 is MDHEN and CDR2 is SYDVKM in the germline V gene. The CDR3 extends over 15 amino acids. The V segment lost 2 bases and the J segment 10 bases; nucleotides outside the gene matches: 11. For the CDR3, the DNA is TGTGCCAGCAGTTTAGGGGCCGGGACAGGGTTAGACTACACCTTC. Translated, it gives CASSLGAGTGLDYTF.

The V call is TRBV7-9, the J call TRBJ1-2; TRBD1 aligns across 7 bases. V was clipped by 6 bases and J by 4 bases; unmatched bases: 8. This CDR3 comprises 14 residues. Germline values: CDR1 SEHNR, CDR2 FQNEAQ (reference sequence). The CDR3, as DNA: TGTGCCAGCAGTTCCGACAGGGAAGCCTATGGCTACACCTTC. Its protein product is CASSSDREAYGYTF.

The chain has TRBV20-1 and TRBJ1-2, with 7 bases matching TRBD1. Germline CDR1 and CDR2: DFQATT and SNEGSKA (reference sequence). V was pared by 3 bases and J by 8 bases, with 3 bases of the junction left unmatched. The CDR3 is 11 amino acids. This CDR3 is CSASTGVGYTF. CDR3 nucleotide sequence: TGCAGTGCTAGCACAGGGGTGGGCTACACCTTC.

This clone was observed a single time. The rearrangement joins TRBV5-1 to TRBJ1-5, with TRBD1 identical over 8 bases. The V gene end was trimmed by 3 bases and the J gene end by 6 bases; junction bases not matched to a gene: 8. Germline V gives CDR1 SGHRS, CDR2 YFSETQ. The CDR3 has 15 residues. In DNA, the CDR3 is TGCGCCAGCAGCTCCGGACAGGGAGGAGCTCAGCCCCAGCATTTT. Residues: CASSSGQGGAQPQHF.